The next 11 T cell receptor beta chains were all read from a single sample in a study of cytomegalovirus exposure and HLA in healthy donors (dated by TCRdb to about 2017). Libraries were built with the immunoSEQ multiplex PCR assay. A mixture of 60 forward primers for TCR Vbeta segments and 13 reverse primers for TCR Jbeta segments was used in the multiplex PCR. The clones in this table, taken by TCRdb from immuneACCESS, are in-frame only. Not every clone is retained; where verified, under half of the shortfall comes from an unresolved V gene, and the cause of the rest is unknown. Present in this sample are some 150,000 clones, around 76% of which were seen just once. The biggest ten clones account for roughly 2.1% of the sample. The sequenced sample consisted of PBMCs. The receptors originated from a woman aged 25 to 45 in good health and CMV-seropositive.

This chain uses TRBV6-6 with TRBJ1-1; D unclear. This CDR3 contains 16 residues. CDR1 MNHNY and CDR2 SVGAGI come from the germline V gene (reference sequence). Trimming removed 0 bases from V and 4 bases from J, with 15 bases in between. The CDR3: CASSYSGLPGSTEAFF. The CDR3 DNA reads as TGTGCCAGCAGTTACTCTGGCCTTCCCGGGAGCACTGAAGCTTTCTTT.

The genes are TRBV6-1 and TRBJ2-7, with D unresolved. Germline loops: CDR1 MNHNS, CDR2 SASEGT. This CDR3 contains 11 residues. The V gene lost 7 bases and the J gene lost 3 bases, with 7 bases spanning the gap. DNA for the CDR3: TGTGCCAGCACGACATTCTACGAGCAGTACTTC. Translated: CASTTFYEQYF.

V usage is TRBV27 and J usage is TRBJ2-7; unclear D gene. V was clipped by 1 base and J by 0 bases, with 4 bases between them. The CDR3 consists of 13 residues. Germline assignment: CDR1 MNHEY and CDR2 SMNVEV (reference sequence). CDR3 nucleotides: TGTGCCAGCAGTTTATACACCTCCTACGAGCAGTACTTC. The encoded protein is CASSLYTSYEQYF.

The CDR3 DNA is TGTGCCAGCAGTTACTCGGGGCTTGATGAAGGGGAGCTGTTTTTT. This sequence encodes CASSYSGLDEGELFF. The rearrangement links TRBV6-5 to TRBJ2-2, with a tentative D call TRBD1 (5 bases). The CDR3 has 15 amino acids. V lost 0 bases, J lost 8 bases, and 13 bases lay in between. The germline V gene has CDR1 MNHEY and CDR2 SVGAGI.

The chain's CDR3 is CASSIKVGLAGLQETQYF. CDR3 nucleotides: TGTGCCAGTAGTATCAAAGTAGGACTAGCGGGACTACAAGAGACCCAGTACTTC. The chain employs TRBV19 and TRBJ2-5; 12 bases match TRBD2. The junction had 10 bases not matched to a gene; V was cut back by 3 bases and J by 2 bases. Germline V lookup: CDR1 LNHDA, CDR2 SQIVND (reference sequence). The CDR3 covers 18 residues.

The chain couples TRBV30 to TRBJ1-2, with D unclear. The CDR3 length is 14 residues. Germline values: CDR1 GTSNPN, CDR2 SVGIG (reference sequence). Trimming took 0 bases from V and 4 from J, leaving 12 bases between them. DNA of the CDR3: TGTGCCTGGAGTGTGGGCAGAAGTAGCTATGGCTACACCTTC. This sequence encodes CAWSVGRSSYGYTF.

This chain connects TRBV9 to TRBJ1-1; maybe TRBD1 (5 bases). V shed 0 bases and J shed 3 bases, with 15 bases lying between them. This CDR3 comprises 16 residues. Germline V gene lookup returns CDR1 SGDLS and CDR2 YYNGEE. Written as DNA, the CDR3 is TGTGCCAGCAGCGTAGAAGCGGAGGGGCGAGACACTGAAGCTTTCTTT. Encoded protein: CASSVEAEGRDTEAFF.

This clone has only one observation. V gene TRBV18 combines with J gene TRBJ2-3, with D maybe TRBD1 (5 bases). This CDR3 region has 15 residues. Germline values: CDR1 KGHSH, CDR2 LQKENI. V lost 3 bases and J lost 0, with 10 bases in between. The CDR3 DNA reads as TGTGCCAGCTCACCGGGGCAGGCTAGCACAGATACGCAGTATTTT. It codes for CASSPGQASTDTQYF.

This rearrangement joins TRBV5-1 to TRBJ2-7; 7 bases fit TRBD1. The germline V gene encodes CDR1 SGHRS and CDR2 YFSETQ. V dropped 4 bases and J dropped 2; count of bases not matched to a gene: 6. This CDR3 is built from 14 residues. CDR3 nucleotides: TGCGCCAGCAGCACGGGACAGCTTCCCTACGAGCAGTACTTC. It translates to CASSTGQLPYEQYF.

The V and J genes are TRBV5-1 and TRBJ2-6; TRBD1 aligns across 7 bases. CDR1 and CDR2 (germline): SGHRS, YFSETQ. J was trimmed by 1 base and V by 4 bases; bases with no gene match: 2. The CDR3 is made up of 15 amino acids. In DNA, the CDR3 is TGCGCCAGCAGCCTGGGACAGTCTGGGGCCAACGTCCTGACTTTC. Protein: CASSLGQSGANVLTF.

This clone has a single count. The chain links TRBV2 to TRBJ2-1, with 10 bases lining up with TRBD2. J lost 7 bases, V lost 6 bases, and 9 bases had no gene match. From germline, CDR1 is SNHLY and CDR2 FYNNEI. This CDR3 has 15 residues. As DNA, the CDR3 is TGTGCCAGCAGAACAAGCGGGGGGGCAGGTAATGAGCAGTTCTTC. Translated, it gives CASRTSGGAGNEQFF.